A selection of T cell receptor beta chains follows, all from one sample in a study of blood T cell repertoires in COVID-19. Method: immunoSEQ multiplex PCR; TCRdb's copy keeps in-frame clones and lacks some. The sample includes about 83,000 clones, around 80% of them seen just once. Specimen: peripheral blood. Receptor source: a woman of 80 years or more with acute or convalescent COVID-19. Both conserved end residues are part of each CDR3. Fields, in order: V gene, J gene, clone size, D gene, CDR3 protein, CDR3 DNA. D genes are given only for firm matches. Clone sizes are given selectively: once, few, many, or a class where the clone is expanded.

V: TRBV5-1; J: TRBJ1-2; size: .; D: TRBD1; CDR3: CASSLEAGGERYGYTF; DNA: TGCGCCAGCAGCTTGGAGGCAGGGGGCGAAAGATATGGCTACACCTTC
V: TRBV7-8; J: TRBJ1-1; size: .; D: .; CDR3: CASTINQGNTEAFF; DNA: TGTGCCAGCACCATAAACCAGGGGAACACTGAAGCTTTCTTT
V: TRBV19; J: TRBJ1-6; size: .; D: TRBD1; CDR3: CATQTGVGSPLHF; DNA: TGTGCCACTCAGACAGGGGTCGGCTCACCCCTCCACTTT
V: TRBV27; J: TRBJ2-1; size: .; D: .; CDR3: CASSQTDLRSYNEQFF; DNA: TGTGCCAGCAGTCAGACTGATCTGAGGTCCTACAATGAGCAGTTCTTC
V: TRBV9; J: TRBJ2-2; size: few; D: TRBD2; CDR3: CASSVELAGRRGTGELFF; DNA: TGTGCCAGCAGCGTAGAACTAGCGGGCCGGAGAGGGACCGGGGAGCTGTTTTTT
V: TRBV6-6; J: TRBJ1-3; size: .; D: .; CDR3: CASSPPGASGNTIYF; DNA: TGTGCCAGCAGTCCGCCAGGGGCCTCTGGAAACACCATATATTTT
V: TRBV7-2; J: TRBJ2-3; size: .; D: TRBD2; CDR3: CASSPWTSATDTQYF; DNA: TGTGCCAGCAGCCCCTGGACTAGCGCCACAGATACGCAGTATTTT
V: TRBV19; J: TRBJ1-5; size: .; D: .; CDR3: CASSLLRGGRNQPQHF; DNA: TGTGCCAGTAGCCTCCTTCGGGGTGGGCGCAATCAGCCCCAGCATTTT
V: TRBV19; J: TRBJ2-1; size: .; D: TRBD1; CDR3: CASSIDSQGYNEQFF; DNA: TGTGCCAGTAGTATAGATTCACAGGGGTACAATGAGCAGTTCTTC
V: TRBV19; J: TRBJ1-5; size: .; D: .; CDR3: CASSMRGGGNQPQHF; DNA: TGTGCCAGTAGTATGCGGGGAGGGGGCAATCAGCCCCAGCATTTT